These 21 T cell receptor beta chains were sequenced from one sample in a study of CD8 T cells in ankylosing spondylitis. One entry per CDR3 protein, called by TCRdb with MiXCR from the 5' RACE reads. The repertoire holds around 150,000 distinct CDR3 sequences, with 11% as singletons. The sequenced material came from blood, either unsorted or a sorted T cell fraction (not recorded which). The receptors come from a male donor with ankylosing spondylitis or in good health (not recorded which).

This clonotype was found many times. J is TRBJ2-2 and V is TRBV3-1; 9 positions agree with TRBD1. The germline V gene has CDR1 LGHDT and CDR2 YNNKEL (reference sequence). The CDR3 has 14 amino acids. The V segment lost 7 bases and the J segment 3 bases; nucleotides outside the gene matches: 3. CDR3 DNA sequence: TGTGCCAGCACGGGACAGGGATACACCGGGGAGCTGTTTTTT. Residues: CASTGQGYTGELFF.

This clonotype came up many times. CDR3 coding DNA: TGTGCCAGCGGGGCCGGGGATGAGCAGTTCTTC. Its translation: CASGAGDEQFF. This chain links TRBV12-3 or TRBV12-4 with TRBJ2-1; D is possibly TRBD1 or TRBD2 (5 bases each). The CDR3 extends over 11 amino acids. Trimming pared 8 bases from V and 8 bases from J, leaving 10 bases between.

Ten or more counts support this clonotype. CDR3 coding DNA: TGTGCCAGCAGTTTCGTAGGGTCTGGGGCCTACGAGCAGTACTTC. The encoded protein is CASSFVGSGAYEQYF. The J gene is TRBJ2-7, the V gene TRBV28, with D uncertain. The CDR3 is 15 residues long. Germline values: CDR1 MDHEN, CDR2 SYDVKM. The V gene lost 3 bases and the J gene lost 2 bases, with 14 bases spanning the gap.

This clonotype has at least ten counts. The rearrangement uses TRBV27 and TRBJ2-3; 8 bases align to TRBD1. Unmatched junction bases numbered 21, after V lost 6 bases and J lost 7 bases. Germline V gene sequence: CDR1 MNHEY, CDR2 SMNVEV (reference sequence). The CDR3 contains 18 residues. The CDR3 DNA sequence: TGTGCCAGCAGACCAGGACAGGGCCTTTCTCTCTTCAAATATACGCAGTATTTT. Amino acid sequence: CASRPGQGLSLFKYTQYF.

The chain links TRBV6-4 to TRBJ1-1; D perhaps matches TRBD1 (6 bases). Trimming took off 7 bases at V and 11 bases at J, with 23 bases between the two ends. This CDR3 spans 14 amino acids. Germline V gene data show CDR1 as MRHNA and CDR2 as SNTAGT. CDR3 DNA sequence: TGTGCCAGCACCTTGATTGCAGGGGATGGTTGGGCTTTCTTT. Translated, it gives CASTLIAGDGWAFF.

Ten or more counts support this clonotype. The J gene is TRBJ2-5, the V gene TRBV6-1, with D uncertain. Trimming pared 9 bases from V and 0 bases from J, leaving 14 bases between. Germline-derived CDR1 and CDR2 are MNHNS and SASEGT. CDR3 length equals 14 residues. CDR3 DNA sequence: TGTGCCAGTCGCTCCTGGGATTACCAAGAGACCCAGTACTTC. Translating it yields CASRSWDYQETQYF.

This clonotype was seen a few times. This chain links TRBV13 with TRBJ1-1; 7 bases match TRBD1. Germline V gene sequence: CDR1 PRHDT, CDR2 FYEKMQ (reference sequence). V lost 3 bases to trimming and J lost 0 bases; unmatched junction nucleotides: 4. The CDR3 totals 15 residues. CDR3 protein: CASSFRGTVNTEAFF. The DNA for the CDR3 is TGTGCCAGCAGCTTCCGTGGGACAGTGAACACTGAAGCTTTCTTT.

This clonotype was counted at least ten times. The chain links TRBV29-1 to TRBJ2-3; TRBD2 matches 7 bases. After removal of 3 bases from V and 2 bases from J, the junction contained 8 bases not matched to a gene. Germline V gives CDR1 SQVTM, CDR2 ANQGSEA. This CDR3 region has 15 residues. The CDR3 DNA reads TGCAGCGTTGAGAGGCCTAGCGGTGACACAGATACGCAGTATTTT. Encoded protein: CSVERPSGDTDTQYF.

This clonotype was detected only once. The chain has TRBV11-3 and TRBJ1-5; TRBD1 aligns across 8 bases. Germline V CDR1 and CDR2: SGHNT, YENEEA. Germline trimming cut 0 bases from V and 3 bases from J; bases unmatched to any gene: 4. The CDR3 covers 16 residues. The CDR3 DNA reads TGTGCCAGCAGCTTAGACCGGACAGGGACCAATCAGCCCCAGCATTTT. It translates to CASSLDRTGTNQPQHF.

The chain recombines TRBV29-1 with TRBJ1-2; unclear D gene. Germline CDR1 reads SQVTM; CDR2 reads ANQGSEA. This CDR3 spans 12 amino acids. Trimming took off 3 bases at V and 5 bases at J, with 10 bases between the two ends. The CDR3 is CSVDGSEYGYTF. Here the CDR3 DNA reads TGCAGCGTTGATGGCAGCGAGTATGGCTACACCTTC.

In this sample, this clonotype turned up many times. The DNA for the CDR3 is TGTGCCAGCAGTAACCCTTACGGCCTAGCGGACACAGATACGCAGTATTTT. It codes for CASSNPYGLADTDTQYF. The J gene is TRBJ2-3, the V gene TRBV28; TRBD2 aligns across 7 bases. Germline lookup yields CDR1 MDHEN and CDR2 SYDVKM. The CDR3 extends over 17 amino acids. V shed 5 bases, J shed 2 bases, and the junction held 13 bases outside the gene matches.

This clonotype was seen at least ten times. The V gene is TRBV5-6, the J gene TRBJ1-2, with D perhaps TRBD1 (5 bases). Trimming removed 4 bases at V and 1 base at J, with 17 bases between. From germline, CDR1 is SGHDT and CDR2 YYEEEE. The CDR3 covers 16 residues. The CDR3 region has the DNA TGTGCCAGCAGCCCGGCGGGGGGATGGGGTAACTATGGCTACACCTTC. It yields the protein CASSPAGGWGNYGYTF.

Remarks on this clonotype: Just one base apart from a much larger clone, this may be a read error. This chain connects TRBV7-6 to TRBJ2-5; no clear D. Germline CDR1 reads SGHVS; CDR2 reads FNYEAQ. This CDR3 is built from 12 residues. This CDR3 is CGSSLIEETQYF. CDR3 bases: TGTGGCAGCAGCTTAATTGAGGAGACCCAGTACTTC.

There are many counts of this clonotype. The genes are TRBV6-7 and TRBJ2-3; 12 positions agree with TRBD2. TRBV6-7 is sorted into the ORF group, with uncertain function. The CDR3 extends over 15 amino acids. The ends lost 6 bases at V and 3 bases at J; junction bases unmatched: 4. This chain's CDR3 is CASRPGLAGTDTQYF. CDR3 bases: TGTGCCAGCAGACCCGGACTAGCGGGAACAGATACGCAGTATTTT.

This clonotype has a count of ten or more. The chain recombines TRBV3-1 with TRBJ1-2, with D possibly being TRBD1 (6 bases). The germline CDR1 and CDR2 sequences are LGHDT and YNNKEL (reference sequence). V shed 4 bases and J shed 2 bases, with 8 bases lying between them. The CDR3 totals 13 residues. The CDR3: CASSPGQNYGYTF. In nucleotides, the CDR3 is TGTGCCAGCAGCCCCGGACAGAACTATGGCTACACCTTC.

As regards this clonotype: One end of the junction fails to match germline, which may point to a read error. J is TRBJ2-1 and V is TRBV27, with D maybe TRBD2 (5 bases). The CDR3 loop spans 15 amino acids. Germline CDR1 is MNHEY and CDR2 is SMNVEV (reference sequence). In DNA, the CDR3 is TGTGCCAACAGTTTGGTAGGGCTAGCCCAAGAGGAGCAGTTCTTC. Translated, it gives CANSLVGLAQEEQFF.

V and J are TRBV5-1 and TRBJ1-1; 7 positions match TRBD1. V shed 5 bases, J shed 4 bases, and the junction held 8 bases outside the gene matches. Germline CDR1 and CDR2: SGHRS and YFSETQ. The CDR3 runs 14 residues. The DNA for the CDR3 is TGCGCCAGCAGTTCGGGGGGACAGAGCACTGAAGCTTTCTTT. It codes for CASSSGGQSTEAFF.

There are many counts of this clonotype. The V and J genes are TRBV20-1 and TRBJ1-1; possibly TRBD1 for D (5 bases). The V end lost 0 bases, the J end lost 0 bases, and 11 bases lay between the germline ends. The CDR3 contains 15 residues. Germline V gene data show CDR1 as DFQATT and CDR2 as SNEGSKA (reference sequence). The CDR3 bases are TGCAGTGCTAGAGATCCTGGGGGGATGAACACTGAAGCTTTCTTT. Translated, it gives CSARDPGGMNTEAFF.

This clonotype showed up many times. The chain couples TRBV3-1 to TRBJ1-4; no definite D call. The CDR3 runs to 15 residues. Per the germline V gene, CDR1 is LGHDT and CDR2 is YNNKEL (reference sequence). V lost 3 bases, J lost 7 bases, and 15 bases lay in between. In DNA form, the CDR3 reads TGTGCCAGCAGCCACGCTCCAGTACGGGGTGAAAAACTGTTTTTT. This sequence encodes CASSHAPVRGEKLFF.

A note on this clonotype: A read error is possible here, since a much larger clone lies one base away. The genes are TRBV20-1 and TRBJ2-1, with 12 bases that match TRBD2. This CDR3 has 17 residues. Germline values: CDR1 DFQATT, CDR2 SNEGSKA (reference sequence). CDR3 sequence: CCARDQASGGAYNEQFF. Written as DNA, the CDR3 is TGCTGTGCTAGAGATCAGGCTAGCGGGGGGGCCTACAATGAGCAGTTCTTC.

This clonotype was detected a few times. The rearrangement joins TRBV2 to TRBJ2-2; tentative D call: TRBD1 (5 bases). Per the germline V gene, CDR1 is SNHLY and CDR2 is FYNNEI. The CDR3 has 14 amino acids. V was clipped by 2 bases and J by 8 bases, with 12 bases between them. DNA of the CDR3: TGTGCCAGCAGTGAACGGCAGGGCGGAGGGGAGCTGTTTTTT. This sequence encodes CASSERQGGGELFF.